This TCR beta chain was found in a study of T cell responses to AZD1222 COVID-19 vaccine. General study findings and limits: Vaccine-associated CD4 TCRs ranged over spike, dominating at 160-218 and 743-854. Just a handful of AZD1222 recipients were seropositive at baseline.

Produced via immunoSEQ multiplex PCR; TCRdb's table is partial and in-frame only. The data contain around 210,000 clones, roughly 94% of them singletons. Concerning this clone: Its antigen is unknown.

Looked up from germline, CDR1 is LNHDA and CDR2 is SQIVND (reference sequence). With V trimmed by 4 bases and J by 7 bases, 18 bases remained unmatched. CDR3 length equals 17 residues. The origin of this receptor is an adult who received the MenACWY meningococcal vaccine as a control. The chain has TRBV19 and TRBJ1-2; 7 bases are a match to TRBD1. The specimen comprised peripheral blood, sampled 28 days after the second dose of the MenACWY control vaccine. As DNA, the CDR3 is TGTGCCAGTAGTACCCCGGTAAACAGGGGACATATAAGTGGCTACACCTTC. Amino acids: CASSTPVNRGHISGYTF. Variable domain in full (rest from reference TRBV19 and TRBJ1-2): DGGITQSPKYLFRKEGQNVTLSCEQNLNHDAMYWYRQDPGQGLRLIYYSQIVNDFQKGDIAEGYSVSREKKESFPLTVTSAQKNPTAFYLCASSTPVNRGHISGYTFGSGTRLTVV.